These 20 T cell receptor beta chains came from one sample sequenced in a study of Graves' ophthalmopathy and Graves' hyperthyroidism. Researchers took RNA transcripts and amplified TCR beta CDR3 regions from them. HTBI primers served in a first-round RT-PCR, which a second-round multiplex PCR followed. TCRdb independently ran MiXCR on the multiplex PCR reads; one entry per CDR3 protein. The profile shows more than 300,000 distinct CDR3 sequences, about a sixth of them singletons. The sequenced sample consisted of peripheral blood. These receptors originate from an adult woman with stable Graves' hyperthyroidism.

The sample holds one count of this clonotype. The chain joins TRBV6-1 to TRBJ2-7; 7 nucleotides align to TRBD1. The CDR3 extends over 14 amino acids. V lost 8 bases to trimming and J lost 1 base; unmatched junction nucleotides: 8. Per the germline V gene, CDR1 is MNHNS and CDR2 is SASEGT. The CDR3 here is CASEGSGQSYEQYF. The CDR3 DNA is TGTGCCAGCGAGGGGTCGGGACAGTCCTACGAGCAGTACTTC.

This clonotype was counted many times. The chain combines TRBV6-2 or TRBV6-3 with TRBJ1-2, with D perhaps matching TRBD1 (6 bases). Germline lookup yields CDR1 MNHEY and CDR2 SVGEGT. V lost 6 bases to trimming and J lost 8 bases, with 16 bases between them. The CDR3 spans 13 residues. CDR3 in DNA: TGTGCCAGCAGCGTAGGACAGAGGGTCGGCTACACCTTC. This codes for CASSVGQRVGYTF.

This clonotype was detected many times. The gene calls are TRBV29-1 and TRBJ2-2, with D uncertain. Looked up from germline, CDR1 is SQVTM and CDR2 is ANQGSEA. This CDR3 comprises 13 residues. Trimming left V 4 bases short and J 3 bases short, with 9 bases between. DNA of the CDR3: TGCAGCGTTGCTCTTTGGGACACCGGGGAGCTGTTTTTT. Protein sequence: CSVALWDTGELFF.

Ten or more counts support this clonotype. The chain couples TRBV12-3 or TRBV12-4 to TRBJ1-5; D remains unclear. This CDR3 contains 14 residues. The V gene lost 6 bases and the J gene lost 3 bases, with 12 bases spanning the gap. The CDR3 nucleotides are TGTGCCAGCAGCCTCCACGGGATCAATCAGCCCCAGCATTTT. Its protein product is CASSLHGINQPQHF.

This chain joins TRBV5-1 and TRBJ2-7; 8 bases agree with TRBD2. This CDR3 is 13 amino acids long. After removal of 4 bases from V and 9 bases from J, the junction contained 9 bases not matched to a gene. The germline V gene has CDR1 SGHRS and CDR2 YFSETQ. The CDR3 is CASSLWTAGVQYF. CDR3 sequence (DNA): TGCGCCAGCAGCCTCTGGACAGCGGGGGTGCAGTACTTC.

This chain uses TRBV12-3 or TRBV12-4 with TRBJ1-2, with a tentative D call TRBD1 (5 bases). Trimming removed 0 bases from V and 7 bases from J, with 9 bases in between. The CDR3 spans 13 residues. CDR3 bases: TGTGCCAGCAGTTTAGCCGAGGGGACTGGCTACACCTTC. This translates into CASSLAEGTGYTF.

This clonotype occurred many times. This chain's CDR3 is CASTSGRGRDEQYF. The CDR3 coding sequence is TGTGCCAGCACGAGCGGGAGGGGGCGGGACGAGCAGTACTTC. V usage is TRBV7-2 and J usage is TRBJ2-7; 10 positions match TRBD2. This CDR3 region has 14 residues. Germline CDR1 SGHTA, CDR2 FQGNSA. V dropped 7 bases and J dropped 5; count of bases not matched to a gene: 8.

This clonotype was found many times. This rearrangement joins TRBV4-2 to TRBJ2-7; tentatively, D is TRBD2 (6 bases). This CDR3 region has 14 residues. CDR1 is LGHNA, CDR2 YNFKEQ, per germline. Trimming took off 2 bases at V and 7 bases at J, with 15 bases between the two ends. The CDR3 coding sequence is TGTGCCAGCAGCCAATCTACGGGAGCGCGGGAGCAGTACTTC. Its translation is CASSQSTGAREQYF.

The chain has TRBV12-3 or TRBV12-4 and TRBJ1-2; D gene unclear. The CDR3 runs 12 residues. V lost 3 bases to trimming and J lost 6 bases, with 8 bases between them. CDR3 region: CASSFLSDGYTF. CDR3 DNA: TGTGCCAGCAGTTTTTTGAGCGATGGCTACACCTTC.

This clonotype was counted ten times or more. The chain has TRBV29-1 and TRBJ2-4; tentatively, D is TRBD1 (6 bases). CDR1 and CDR2 from the germline V gene are SQVTM and ANQGSEA. The V end was cut by 7 bases, the J end by 0 bases, with 10 bases between. CDR3 length equals 13 residues. The CDR3 sequence is CSAEDRAKNIQYF. In nucleotides, the CDR3 is TGCAGCGCCGAGGACAGAGCCAAAAACATTCAGTACTTC.

This clonotype was counted ten times or more. This chain joins TRBV4-1 and TRBJ2-7; D is ambiguous. CDR1 and CDR2 from the germline V gene are MGHRA and YSYEKL. V was shortened by 3 bases and J by 7 bases, with 13 bases between the two germline ends. The CDR3 covers 13 residues. The CDR3 nucleotides read TGCGCCAGCAGCCATCCAAGGGTGGGGGAGCAGTACTTC. This translates into CASSHPRVGEQYF.

This clonotype was detected a few times. This rearrangement joins TRBV4-2 to TRBJ2-1; possible D gene TRBD2, 5 bases. This CDR3 has 15 residues. Trimming took 0 bases from V and 15 from J, leaving 21 bases between them. Germline values: CDR1 LGHNA, CDR2 YNFKEQ. The CDR3: CASSQDQREVNVWFF. DNA of the CDR3: TGTGCCAGCAGCCAAGATCAACGGGAAGTCAACGTATGGTTCTTC.

This clonotype was seen many times. This chain's CDR3 is CASRNGLAGGQGELFF. The CDR3 DNA follows: TGTGCCAGCAGAAACGGACTAGCGGGAGGGCAGGGGGAGCTGTTTTTT. The rearrangement uses TRBV6-2 or TRBV6-3 and TRBJ2-2; TRBD2 agrees at 15 bases. The length of the CDR3 is 16 residues. Germline CDR1 and CDR2: MNHEY and SVGEGT. V lost 6 bases and J lost 8; bases outside the gene matches: 7.

This clonotype was picked up many times. The chain uses TRBV28 and TRBJ1-5; D is undetermined. Trimming stripped 4 bases from V and 6 bases from J, with 10 bases between. Germline values: CDR1 MDHEN, CDR2 SYDVKM. The length of the CDR3 is 13 residues. The CDR3 loop reads CASSSFLGQPQHF. The CDR3 DNA is TGTGCCAGCAGTTCTTTTCTAGGTCAGCCCCAGCATTTT.

This clonotype was counted between two and nine times. At one end, the junction sequence differs from germline, possibly due to a read error. This chain's CDR3 is CASSRPRAGETDAFF. Written as DNA, the CDR3 is TGTGCCAGCAGTAGACCACGGGCAGGGGAGACTGATGCTTTCTTT. V is TRBV28 and J is TRBJ1-1; TRBD1 is a possible D gene (6 bases). The CDR3 totals 15 residues. Germline CDR1 reads MDHEN; CDR2 reads SYDVKM.

This clonotype was picked up a small number of times. The CDR3, as DNA: TGCAGCGTTGAGGTCTCCGCGAACACTGAAGCTTTCTTT. Protein product: CSVEVSANTEAFF. The chain carries TRBV29-1 and TRBJ1-1; D is uncertain. The germline V and J ends were trimmed by 3 bases and 1 base, with 9 bases remaining between them. Germline V gives CDR1 SQVTM, CDR2 ANQGSEA. The CDR3 length is 13 residues. Looking up the rest from reference TRBV29-1 and TRBJ1-1 gives the full variable domain: SAVISQKPSRDICQRGTSLTIQCQVDSQVTMMFWYRQQPGQSLTLIATANQGSEATYESGFVIDKFPISRPNLTFSTLTVSNMSPEDSSIYLCSVEVSANTEAFFGQGTRLTVV.

This clonotype was seen ten or more times. V gene TRBV27 combines with J gene TRBJ2-7; no firm D call. V was cut by 2 bases and J by 5 bases, with 7 bases left in between. Germline lookup yields CDR1 MNHEY and CDR2 SMNVEV (reference sequence). This CDR3 region has 12 residues. CDR3 residues: CASSLGSDEQYF. The DNA for the CDR3 is TGTGCCAGCAGTTTAGGTTCCGACGAGCAGTACTTC.

V and J are TRBV28 and TRBJ1-1; 7 nucleotides match TRBD1. CDR3 length: 14 amino acids. The V gene's germline CDR1 is MDHEN and CDR2 SYDVKM. Losses at the gene ends were 5 bases for V and 4 bases for J; bases not matched to a gene: 7. CDR3 in amino acids: CASSGQALGTEAFF. Here the CDR3 DNA reads TGTGCCAGCAGTGGACAGGCCCTAGGCACTGAAGCTTTCTTT.

In this sample, this clonotype turned up a few times. The gene calls are TRBV18 and TRBJ1-1, with unresolved D. Trimming took 2 bases from V and 1 from J, leaving 14 bases between them. Germline CDR1 and CDR2: KGHSH and LQKENI. The CDR3 loop spans 16 amino acids. CDR3 sequence (DNA): TGTGCCAGCTCACCAGTTTTAGGACGGAGGAACACTGAAGCTTTCTTT. Translation gives CASSPVLGRRNTEAFF. Together with reference TRBV18 and TRBJ1-1, the CDR3 gives the full variable domain: NAGVMQNPRHLVRRRGQEARLRCSPMKGHSHVYWYRQLPEEGLKFMVYLQKENIIDESGMPKERFSAEFPKEGPSILRIQQVVRGDSAAYFCASSPVLGRRNTEAFFGQGTRLTVV.

In its sample, this clonotype was seen many times. Written as DNA, the CDR3 is TGTGCCACTAAGCAGGGGGCCTCGAACACCGGGGAGCTGTTTTTT. It encodes CATKQGASNTGELFF. The chain is built from TRBV19 and TRBJ2-2; 8 bases are shared with TRBD1. J gave up 0 bases and V 10 bases, and 7 bases lay outside the gene matches. Per the germline V gene, CDR1 is LNHDA and CDR2 is SQIVND (reference sequence). The CDR3 is 15 amino acids.